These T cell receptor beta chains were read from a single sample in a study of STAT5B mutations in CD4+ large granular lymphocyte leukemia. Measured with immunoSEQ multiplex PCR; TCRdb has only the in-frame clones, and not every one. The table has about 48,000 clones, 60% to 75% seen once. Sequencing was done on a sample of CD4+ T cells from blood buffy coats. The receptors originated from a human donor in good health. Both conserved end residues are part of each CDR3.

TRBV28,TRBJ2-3,CASSLLAGVDTQYF
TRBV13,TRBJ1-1,CASSLGGVTEAFF
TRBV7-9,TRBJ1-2,CASSSRLESYGYTF
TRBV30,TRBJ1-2,CAWSVNNYGYTF
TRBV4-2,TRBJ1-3,CASSQVQQGPSSGNTIYF
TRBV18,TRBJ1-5,CASSGGQQNQPQHF
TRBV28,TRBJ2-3,CASIPGGTGPLSTDTQYF
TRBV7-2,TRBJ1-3,CASSLWTGQGNTIYF
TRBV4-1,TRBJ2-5,CASSQDPTSTTSGTQYF
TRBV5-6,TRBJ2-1,CASSQSGGAWDEQFF
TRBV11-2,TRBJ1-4,CASSLGAGGTEKLFF
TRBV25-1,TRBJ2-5,CASSVGETQYF
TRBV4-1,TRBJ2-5,CASSQDWAGPTRKETQYF
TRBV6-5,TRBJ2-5,CASSYPQGTQYF
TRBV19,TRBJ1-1,CASSVPGWGNTEAFF
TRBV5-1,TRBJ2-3,CASSLGDRETDTQYF
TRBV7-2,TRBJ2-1,CASSLSAGPYNEQFF
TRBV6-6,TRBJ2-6,CASSHKTSGANVLTF
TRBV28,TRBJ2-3,CASSLQGRDTQYF
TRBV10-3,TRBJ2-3,CAISGGGPPDTQYF
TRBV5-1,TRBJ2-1,CASSGPGLVNEQFF
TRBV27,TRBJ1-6,CASRPGQVTHNSPLHF
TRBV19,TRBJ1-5,CASSPGGGPNQPQHF
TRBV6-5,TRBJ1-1,CASSLTLQLNTEAFF
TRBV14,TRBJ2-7,CASSQDFQGRQYF
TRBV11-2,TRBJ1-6,CASSNNSPLHF
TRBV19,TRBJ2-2,CASRAGTTNTGELFF
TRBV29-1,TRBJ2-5,CSVEGGGPETQYF
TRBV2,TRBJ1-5,CASSGDRGRVGDQPQHF
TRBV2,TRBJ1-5,CASRGAAGNQPQHF
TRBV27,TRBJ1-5,CASSLQTGSNQPQHF
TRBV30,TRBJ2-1,CAWSVRHLGEQFF
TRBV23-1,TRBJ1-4,CASSQSTGPNEKLFF
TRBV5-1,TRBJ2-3,CASKTVWADTQYF
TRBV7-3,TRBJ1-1,CASSLGGANTEAFF
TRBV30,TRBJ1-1,CAWSLGTGRSAFF
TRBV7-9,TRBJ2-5,CAHGTAETQYF
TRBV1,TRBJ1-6,CTSSQDPGGSAYNSPLHF
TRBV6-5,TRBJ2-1,CASSYRGLGGYNEQFF
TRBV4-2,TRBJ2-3,CASSQGSGGAVLTDTQYF
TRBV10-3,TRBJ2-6,CAISESATGGFSGANVLTF
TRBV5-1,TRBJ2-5,CASSLAFGGGPGVETQYF
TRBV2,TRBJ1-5,CASSETDSNQPQHF
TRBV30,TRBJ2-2,CAWSVGVVTGELFF
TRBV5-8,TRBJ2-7,CASSFKQAASYEQYF
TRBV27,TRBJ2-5,CASSLSKTGNRETQYF
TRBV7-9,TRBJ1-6,CASSLEGAPLHF
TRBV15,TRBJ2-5,CATSARVQETQYF
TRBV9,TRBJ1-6,CASSVNSVNSPLHF
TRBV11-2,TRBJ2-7,CATQPDRSFSYEQYF